These 18 T cell receptor beta chains came from one sample sequenced in a study of vaccination effects on CD4 cells after COVID-19. No cognate antigen is known for these TCRs. Sequencing was preceded by expansion of antigen-specific CD4+ T cells with viral peptide pools in the ViraFEST assay. Once cultured for around 11 days, the cells underwent separation to obtain CD4+ T cells. Nucleocapsid antibodies stayed negative before and after vaccination, showing no earlier SARS-CoV-2 infection. The table came from immunoSEQ multiplex PCR; TCRdb's copy has only in-frame clones and leaves some out. Here the sample spans 30,000 to 40,000 clones, roughly 72% being singletons. Source: CD4+ T cells from PBMCs cultured with HCoV-OC43 spike peptides, taken before COVID-19 vaccination. Described subset: HCoV-OC43 spike overlapping peptide pool stimulation. The receptor source for this set is a human donor who received a COVID-19 vaccine.

This clone appeared a single time. The rearrangement joins TRBV4-1 to TRBJ1-1; D is perhaps TRBD1 (5 bases). This CDR3 is 18 amino acids long. Germline values: CDR1 MGHRA, CDR2 YSYEKL. Trimming shortened V by 0 bases and J by 3 bases, and 20 bases separated the two germline ends. The CDR3 region has the DNA TGCGCCAGCAGCCAAGATTTGGCCCCGGGGGGACGAGACACTGAAGCTTTCTTT. Its protein is CASSQDLAPGGRDTEAFF.

This clone is labeled as medium-sized (0.01 to 0.1%). This chain links TRBV19 with TRBJ1-5, with D possibly being TRBD1 (6 bases). The V end was cut by 5 bases, the J end by 1 base, with 12 bases between. This CDR3 is built from 15 residues. Looked up from germline, CDR1 is LNHDA and CDR2 is SQIVND (reference sequence). The CDR3 region is CASSPPGASNQPQHF. The CDR3 coding sequence is TGTGCCAGTAGTCCCCCGGGGGCAAGCAATCAGCCCCAGCATTTT.

The chain has TRBV28 and TRBJ2-4; the match to TRBD2 covers 7 bases. The trim removed 3 bases at V and 5 bases at J, leaving 7 bases unmatched. Germline CDR1 reads MDHEN; CDR2 reads SYDVKM. The CDR3 runs 15 residues. CDR3 nucleotides: TGTGCCAGCAGTTTCCCGGGGAGGGGAGAAAACATTCAGTACTTC. The encoded protein is CASSFPGRGENIQYF.

This chain links TRBV2 with TRBJ2-1, with 8 bases that match TRBD1. Germline V gene lookup returns CDR1 SNHLY and CDR2 FYNNEI. The CDR3 runs 15 residues. J was trimmed by 2 bases and V by 7 bases; bases with no gene match: 7. The CDR3 protein is CASNQDRAAYNEQFF. The CDR3 DNA follows: TGTGCCAGCAACCAGGACAGGGCAGCCTACAATGAGCAGTTCTTC.

The chain employs TRBV13 and TRBJ2-2, with a tentative D call TRBD2 (6 bases). The V end lost 2 bases, the J end lost 0 bases, and 10 bases lay between the germline ends. CDR1 is PRHDT and CDR2 is FYEKMQ in the germline V gene (reference sequence). The CDR3 runs to 16 residues. This CDR3 reads CASSLQAGTNTGELFF. In nucleotides, the CDR3 is TGTGCCAGCAGCTTACAGGCGGGAACGAACACCGGGGAGCTGTTTTTT.

The chain couples TRBV10-3 to TRBJ1-3; no definite D call. V was clipped by 0 bases and J by 4 bases, with 13 bases between them. The CDR3 has 16 amino acids. The germline V gene encodes CDR1 ENHRY and CDR2 SYGVKD. The DNA for the CDR3 is TGTGCCATCAGTGAGTCGGCAGGTAATTTAGGAAACACCATATATTTT. Translating gives CAISESAGNLGNTIYF.

CDR3 DNA: TGTGCCAGTAGTATGGACAGAGACTATGGCTACACCTTC. Its translation is CASSMDRDYGYTF. This chain connects TRBV19 to TRBJ1-2; possible D gene TRBD1, 6 bases. V lost 3 bases to trimming and J lost 3 bases, with 8 bases between them. The CDR3 has 13 amino acids. Per germline, CDR1 LNHDA and CDR2 SQIVND (reference sequence).

This clone was seen only a few times. V gene TRBV7-2 combines with J gene TRBJ2-5; 9 nucleotides match TRBD2. The CDR3 loop spans 15 amino acids. With V trimmed by 1 base and J by 4 bases, 4 bases remained unmatched. CDR1 SGHTA and CDR2 FQGNSA come from the germline V gene. CDR3 nucleotides: TGTGCCAGCAGCTTAGGGGGACTAGCAGCAGAGACCCAGTACTTC. Translated: CASSLGGLAAETQYF.

The chain employs TRBV5-1 and TRBJ2-7; the D is unclear. V lost 0 bases, J lost 1 base, and 11 bases lay in between. The CDR3 runs to 15 residues. Germline V gene data show CDR1 as SGHRS and CDR2 as YFSETQ. This chain's CDR3 is CASSLGGLPSYEQYF. CDR3 sequence (DNA): TGCGCCAGCAGCTTGGGTGGGCTACCTTCCTACGAGCAGTACTTC.

The chain carries TRBV11-2 and TRBJ2-2; TRBD1 agrees at 8 bases. This CDR3 region has 17 residues. CDR1 and CDR2 (germline): SGHAT, FQNNGV. With 2 bases clipped from V and 0 bases from J, the junction kept 5 bases outside the gene matches. This chain's CDR3 is CASSLLVGQANTGELFF. In DNA, the CDR3 is TGTGCCAGCAGCTTATTGGTGGGACAGGCGAACACCGGGGAGCTGTTTTTT. The full variable domain, its missing parts supplied by reference TRBV11-2 and TRBJ2-2, is EAGVAQSPRYKIIEKRQSVAFWCNPISGHATLYWYQQILGQGPKLLIQFQNNGVVDDSQLPKDRFSAERLKGVDSTLKIQPAKLEDSAVYLCASSLLVGQANTGELFFGEGSRLTVL.

The V gene is TRBV19, the J gene TRBJ1-1; no reliable D call. This CDR3 is 14 amino acids long. The V and J ends lost 3 bases and 2 bases respectively, with 10 bases between them. The germline gives CDR1 LNHDA, CDR2 SQIVND (reference sequence). Here the CDR3 DNA reads TGTGCCAGTAGTATCCTACGACAAAACACTGAAGCTTTCTTT. This gives the protein CASSILRQNTEAFF. Together with reference TRBV19 and TRBJ1-1, the CDR3 gives the full variable domain: DGGITQSPKYLFRKEGQNVTLSCEQNLNHDAMYWYRQDPGQGLRLIYYSQIVNDFQKGDIAEGYSVSREKKESFPLTVTSAQKNPTAFYLCASSILRQNTEAFFGQGTRLTVV.

This clone was observed a handful of times. The rearrangement uses TRBV28 and TRBJ1-2, with 7 bases lining up with TRBD1. Germline values: CDR1 MDHEN, CDR2 SYDVKM. J was trimmed by 4 bases and V by 5 bases; bases with no gene match: 13. CDR3 size: 16 residues. The CDR3 DNA reads as TGTGCCAGCAGTCAGTCCTACAGGGGAGCGGGCTATGGCTACACCTTC. Its translation is CASSQSYRGAGYGYTF.

The chain combines TRBV28 with TRBJ1-5, with D uncertain. Germline lookup yields CDR1 MDHEN and CDR2 SYDVKM. The CDR3 has 13 residues. Between the trimmed V and J ends, which lost 6 bases and 2 bases, there was a span of 8 bases. This CDR3 reads CASRNRGNQPQHF. For the CDR3, the DNA is TGTGCCAGCAGGAACCGGGGCAATCAGCCCCAGCATTTT.

A remark on this clone: One end of the junction is discordant with germline, which a read error may explain. This chain connects TRBV5-5 to TRBJ2-1, with 8 bases matching TRBD1. The CDR3 length is 16 residues. CDR1 and CDR2 from the germline V gene are SGHKS and YYEKEE (reference sequence). The CDR3 sequence: CASRLDRASSYNEQFF. CDR3 sequence (DNA): TGTGCCAGCAGATTGGACAGGGCGAGCTCCTACAATGAGCAGTTCTTC.

The rearrangement joins TRBV30 to TRBJ1-5; D is undetermined. The V gene lost 1 base and the J gene lost 0 bases, with 16 bases spanning the gap. The CDR3 has 17 residues. In germline, CDR1 is GTSNPN, CDR2 SVGIG (reference sequence). This chain's CDR3 is CAWSAGRGVYSNQPQHF. Written as DNA, the CDR3 is TGTGCCTGGAGTGCAGGCCGCGGGGTCTATAGCAATCAGCCCCAGCATTTT.

The sample holds one count of this clone. The chain combines TRBV30 with TRBJ2-1; possible D gene TRBD1, 5 bases. Germline values: CDR1 GTSNPN, CDR2 SVGIG (reference sequence). V lost 4 bases, J lost 0 bases, and 10 bases lay in between. The CDR3 runs 14 residues. The CDR3 sequence is CAWMQGRSYNEQFF. The CDR3 region has the DNA TGTGCCTGGATGCAGGGTCGCTCCTACAATGAGCAGTTCTTC. The full variable domain, completed using reference TRBV30 and TRBJ2-1, is SQTIHQWPATLVQPVGSPLSLECTVEGTSNPNLYWYRQAAGRGLQLLFYSVGIGQISSEVPQNLSASRPQDRQFILSSKKLLLSDSGFYLCAWMQGRSYNEQFFGPGTRLTVL.

V and J are TRBV9 and TRBJ2-6; D is undetermined. Trimming pared 4 bases from V and 0 bases from J, leaving 11 bases between. The CDR3 has 16 residues. In germline, CDR1 is SGDLS, CDR2 YYNGEE. The DNA for the CDR3 is TGTGCCAGCAGCCCCCAGGTTACCTCTGGGGCCAACGTCCTGACTTTC. Translation: CASSPQVTSGANVLTF.

This clone was counted between two and nine times. This chain links TRBV6-5 with TRBJ1-4; D is undetermined. CDR1 and CDR2 from the germline V gene are MNHEY and SVGAGI. The CDR3 spans 13 residues. V lost 6 bases to trimming and J lost 0 bases, with 5 bases between them. The DNA of the CDR3 is TGTGCCAGCAGGTTCTCAACTAATGAAAAACTGTTTTTT. It codes for CASRFSTNEKLFF.